This TCR beta chain was sequenced in a study of Tregs in tolerant kidney transplant recipients. This table comes from immunoSEQ multiplex PCR, and its TCRdb copy is limited to in-frame clones, with some not included. In total, the table holds about 23,000 clones. The CDR3 sequence is 14 residues long. Germline V gene data show CDR1 as LGHDT and CDR2 as YNNKEL (reference sequence). Trimming cost V 3 bases and J 5 bases, with 12 bases left between them. About this clone itself: The read comes to an end 3 residues before the CDR3 does, leaving the germline J gene to fill in the end.

The nonmyeloablative bone marrow transplants came from related graft donors, with transient mixed chimerism. The rearrangement links TRBV3-1 (or the pseudogene TRBV3-2) to TRBJ2-3; D unclear. The sample consisted of CD4+ T cells from blood (PBMCs), taken 6 months after the transplant. This clonotype was obtained from a human patient who received a combined kidney and bone marrow transplant. T cells may partly derive from the graft donor. CDR3 region: CASSQALGEDTQYF. The part of the CDR3 DNA that was read is TGTGCCAGCAGCCAGGCGCTAGGAGAAGATACG.